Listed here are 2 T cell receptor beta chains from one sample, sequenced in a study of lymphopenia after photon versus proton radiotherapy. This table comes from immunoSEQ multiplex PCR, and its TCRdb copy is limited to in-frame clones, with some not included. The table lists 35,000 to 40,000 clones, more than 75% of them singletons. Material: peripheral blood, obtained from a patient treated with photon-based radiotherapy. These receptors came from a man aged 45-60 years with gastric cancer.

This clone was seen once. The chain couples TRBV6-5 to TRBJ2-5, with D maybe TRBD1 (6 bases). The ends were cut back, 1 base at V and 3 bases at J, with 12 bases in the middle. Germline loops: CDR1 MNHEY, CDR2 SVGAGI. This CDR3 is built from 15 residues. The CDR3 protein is CASSYLGAGEETQYF. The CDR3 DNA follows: TGTGCCAGCAGTTACTTGGGGGCAGGGGAAGAGACCCAGTACTTC.

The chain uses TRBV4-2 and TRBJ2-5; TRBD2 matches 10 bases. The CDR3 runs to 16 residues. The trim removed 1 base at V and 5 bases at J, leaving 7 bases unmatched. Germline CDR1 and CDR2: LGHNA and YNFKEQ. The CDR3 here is CASSQGTSGVRETQYF. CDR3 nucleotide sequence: TGTGCCAGCAGCCAAGGAACTAGCGGGGTCCGGGAGACCCAGTACTTC.